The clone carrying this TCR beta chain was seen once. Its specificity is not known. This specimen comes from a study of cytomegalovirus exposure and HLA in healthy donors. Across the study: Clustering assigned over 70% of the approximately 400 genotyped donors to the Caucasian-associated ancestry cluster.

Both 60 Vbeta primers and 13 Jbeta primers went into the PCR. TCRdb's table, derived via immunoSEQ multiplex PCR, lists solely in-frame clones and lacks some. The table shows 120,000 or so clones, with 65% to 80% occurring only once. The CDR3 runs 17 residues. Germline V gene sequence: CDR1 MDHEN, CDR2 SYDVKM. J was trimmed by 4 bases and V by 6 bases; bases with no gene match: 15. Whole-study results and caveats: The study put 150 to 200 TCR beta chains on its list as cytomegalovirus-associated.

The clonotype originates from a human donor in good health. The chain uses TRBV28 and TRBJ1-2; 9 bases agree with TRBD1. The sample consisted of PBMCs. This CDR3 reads CASSRRDRASNPYGYTF. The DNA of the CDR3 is TGTGCCAGCAGCCGCCGGGACAGGGCCTCTAACCCCTATGGCTACACCTTC.